This T cell receptor beta chain was obtained from a study of persistence of HIV-infected CD4 T cells. Across the whole study: CD4+ T cells responding to CMV or HIV-1 Gag were isolated. General observations from the study: CMV- and Gag-responding cells had lower TCRbeta richness than CD3/CD28-responding cells.

Note on this clone: Its antigen is unidentified.

CDR1 is SGHRS and CDR2 is YFSETQ in the germline V gene. The CDR3 runs to 16 residues. Trimming left V 4 bases short and J 3 bases short, with 16 bases between. The stimulus was lysate of CMV-infected fibroblasts, approximately 9.6 ug/mL. Memory cells lacking CD40L and CD69 with high CD45RO were sorted. The libraries were made with immunoSEQ version 4 in survey mode. The protocol was immunoSEQ multiplex PCR, while the TCRdb copy is restricted to in-frame clones and leaves out a portion. Counted here are 25,000 to 35,000 clones, over 65% occurring once; the ten biggest clones make up over 0.8%. The genes are TRBV5-1 and TRBJ1-4; D ambiguous. This material consisted of CD4+ T cells sorted from PBMCs after approximately 19-hour stimulation, taken from a patient who received antiretroviral therapy. This clonotype was sampled from an adult woman with HIV who was CMV-seropositive. CDR3 nucleotides: TGCGCCAGCAGCCCCGACCCGGCAGCAGCTAATGAAAAACTGTTTTTT. Translating gives CASSPDPAAANEKLFF.